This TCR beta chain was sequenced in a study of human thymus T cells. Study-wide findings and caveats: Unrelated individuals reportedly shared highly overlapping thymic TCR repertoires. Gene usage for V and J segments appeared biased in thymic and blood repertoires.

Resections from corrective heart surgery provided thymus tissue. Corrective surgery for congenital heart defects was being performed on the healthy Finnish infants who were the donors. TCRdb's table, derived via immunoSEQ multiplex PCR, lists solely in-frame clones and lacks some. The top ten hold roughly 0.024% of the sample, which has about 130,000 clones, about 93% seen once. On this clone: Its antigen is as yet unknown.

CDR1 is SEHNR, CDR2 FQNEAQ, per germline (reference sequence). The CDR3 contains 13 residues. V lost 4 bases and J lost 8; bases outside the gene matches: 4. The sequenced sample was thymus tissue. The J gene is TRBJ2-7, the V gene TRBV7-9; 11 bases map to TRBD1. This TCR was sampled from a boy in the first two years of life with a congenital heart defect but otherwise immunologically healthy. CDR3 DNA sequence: TGTGCCAGCAGCTGGGGACAGGGGGAGCAGCAGTACTTC. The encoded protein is CASSWGQGEQQYF.